The rows below give T cell receptor beta chains drawn from one sample of a study of blood T cell repertoires in COVID-19. Measured with immunoSEQ multiplex PCR; TCRdb has only the in-frame clones, and not every one. The sample shows about 120,000 clones, roughly nine tenths of them seen only once. Sample: peripheral blood. The receptors were gathered from a man aged 60 to 69 with COVID-19, enrolled during active disease. Each CDR3 is given with its conserved first and last residue. The D gene is left open where the match is weak. Expanded clones are given a class, and other clones once, few, many or no size at all.

j_call	clone_size	d_call	v_call	cdr3_nt	cdr3_aa
TRBJ1-2	NA	NA	TRBV6-5	TGTGCCAGCAGTTACTCTCCGACGGGAACTAACTATGGCTACACCTTC	CASSYSPTGTNYGYTF
TRBJ1-2	NA	TRBD1	TRBV3-1/TRBV3-2	TGTGCCAGCGGGGCAGGGGGCGGCTATGGCTACACCTTC	CASGAGGGYGYTF
TRBJ2-3	NA	NA	TRBV18	TGTGCCAGCTCACCTTCAGGGCAAAGGGTGAGCACAGATACGCAGTATTTT	CASSPSGQRVSTDTQYF
TRBJ1-2	NA	NA	TRBV28	TGTGCCAGCAGTACTACTTGGACCACGGAGGACTATGGCTACACCTTC	CASSTTWTTEDYGYTF
TRBJ1-1	NA	NA	TRBV28	TGTGCCAGCAATAGCGGGGACGTGAACACTGAAGCTTTCTTT	CASNSGDVNTEAFF
TRBJ1-3	NA	NA	TRBV7-3	TGTGCCAGCAGCTTAGACAGTACTGGAAACACCATATATTTT	CASSLDSTGNTIYF
TRBJ1-2	NA	NA	TRBV11-2	TGTGCCAGCAGCCTAGACCGGGACTACTATGGCTACACCTTC	CASSLDRDYYGYTF
TRBJ1-2	NA	NA	TRBV6-2/TRBV6-3	TGTGCCAGCAGTGTAAATGAGGAGTCTGGCTACACCTTC	CASSVNEESGYTF
TRBJ2-2	NA	TRBD1	TRBV9	TGTGCCAGCAGCCCCCGGACAGGGGTAGCCGGGGAGCTGTTTTTT	CASSPRTGVAGELFF
TRBJ2-3	NA	TRBD1	TRBV7-9	TGTGCCAGCAGCCGAGGGGGCGCGAGCACAGATACGCAGTATTTT	CASSRGGASTDTQYF
TRBJ2-7	NA	NA	TRBV5-1	TGCGCCAGCAGCTTGGCCAGTAGCTACTACGAGCAGTACTTC	CASSLASSYYEQYF
TRBJ2-7	NA	TRBD1	TRBV10-3	TGTGCCATCAGTGCCGACAGGGCCCACGAGCAGTACTTC	CAISADRAHEQYF
TRBJ1-1	NA	NA	TRBV5-1	TGCGCCAGCAGCTTGGACGGCGGGTTGAACACTGAAGCTTTCTTT	CASSLDGGLNTEAFF
TRBJ2-1	NA	NA	TRBV14	TGTGCCAGCAGCCCCCTCGCGGGTGACTCCTACAATGAGCAGTTCTTC	CASSPLAGDSYNEQFF
TRBJ2-1	once	NA	TRBV29-1	TGCAGCGCCTGGCTAGCGTCGGATGAGCAGTTCTTC	CSAWLASDEQFF
TRBJ1-1	NA	NA	TRBV28	TGTGCCAGCAGTTTTTTCGAGGGGGGGCGGGTAGCTTTCTTT	CASSFFEGGRVAFF
TRBJ1-2	NA	NA	TRBV9	TGTGCCAGCAGCGTAGTACAAGGGGCTAGTGGCTACACCTTC	CASSVVQGASGYTF
TRBJ2-7	NA	TRBD1	TRBV6-1	TGTGCCAGCAGTGACTTGCAAAGGGGGCCCCTCTACGAGCAGTACTTC	CASSDLQRGPLYEQYF
TRBJ2-5	NA	NA	TRBV7-2	TGTGCCAGCAGCCCGACCCCGTTTGAGCGTTGGGTGGGAGAGACCCAGTACTTC	CASSPTPFERWVGETQYF
TRBJ1-2	NA	NA	TRBV19	TGTGCCAGTAGTATGAGGGAAAATGGCTACACCTTC	CASSMRENGYTF
TRBJ2-1	NA	TRBD1	TRBV5-1	TGCGCCAGCAGCTTGGGGGACAGCACCTACAATGAGCAGTTCTTC	CASSLGDSTYNEQFF
TRBJ2-1	NA	NA	TRBV7-9	TGTGCCAGCGTACGGGAAGCGCACCATGAGCAGTTCTTC	CASVREAHHEQFF
TRBJ2-3	NA	NA	TRBV5-4	TGTGCCAGCAGTTCCCCAGGGATTACTAGCACAGATACGCAGTATTTT	CASSSPGITSTDTQYF
TRBJ1-1	NA	NA	TRBV24-1	TGTGCCACCCAGGTGGGCCGAGGGACTGAAGCTTTCTTT	CATQVGRGTEAFF
TRBJ2-3	once	NA	TRBV7-9	TGTGCCAGCAGCTTTGAGGGAGATACGCAGTATTTT	CASSFEGDTQYF
TRBJ1-5	NA	TRBD1	TRBV7-9	TGTGCCAGCAGCTTGGGGGACAGCCGCAATCAGCCCCAGCATTTT	CASSLGDSRNQPQHF
TRBJ2-5	NA	TRBD2	TRBV24-1	TGTGCCACCAGTGAATGGACTAGCGGCCAAGAGACCCAGTACTTC	CATSEWTSGQETQYF
TRBJ2-5	NA	NA	TRBV7-9	TGTGCCAGCAGCTCAACGCTCAGGGGACGAGAGACCCAGTACTTC	CASSSTLRGRETQYF
TRBJ2-5	NA	TRBD2	TRBV12-5	TGTGCTAGTGGTCCGGGACTAGCGGGAGAGATAGAGACCCAGTACTTC	CASGPGLAGEIETQYF
TRBJ1-1	NA	TRBD1	TRBV5-4	TGTGCCAGCAGCTCCCCGACAGGGGAAGCTTTCTTT	CASSSPTGEAFF
TRBJ1-2	once	NA	TRBV6-1	TGTGCCAGCAGTGAAGGGTTCGGACAGTTTACCTTC	CASSEGFGQFTF
TRBJ2-2	NA	NA	TRBV11-2	TGTGCCAGCAGCCCCCCCCCTAACACCGGGGAGCTGTTTTTT	CASSPPPNTGELFF
TRBJ1-1	NA	NA	TRBV4-1	TGCGCCAGCAGCCAAGATCAAACAGGGAAGAGGAACACTGAAGCTTTCTTT	CASSQDQTGKRNTEAFF
TRBJ1-6	NA	TRBD1	TRBV28	TGTGCCAGCAGTCCTCGACAGGGTTATTCACCCCTCCACTTT	CASSPRQGYSPLHF
TRBJ1-2	NA	NA	TRBV9	TGTGCCAGCAGCGATACAGGGTCCTATGGCTACACCTTC	CASSDTGSYGYTF
TRBJ2-7	NA	TRBD1	TRBV10-3	TGTGCCATCAGCGGGTTCAGGGGGTCCTACGAGCAGTACTTC	CAISGFRGSYEQYF
TRBJ1-5	NA	NA	TRBV30	TGTGCCTGGAGTGTACTGGGCAATCAGCCCCAGCATTTT	CAWSVLGNQPQHF
TRBJ2-7	once	NA	TRBV5-4	TGTGCCAGCAGCTTGGACTGGGGAGACGACGAGCAGTACTTC	CASSLDWGDDEQYF
TRBJ1-3	NA	NA	TRBV6-5	TGTGCCAGCAGCCCACAGGGCTTTGGAAACACCATATATTTT	CASSPQGFGNTIYF
TRBJ1-6	NA	NA	TRBV5-1	TGCGCCAGCAGCCCCGACAGGAGCAACGGTAATTCACCCCTCCACTTT	CASSPDRSNGNSPLHF
TRBJ2-7	once	TRBD2	TRBV7-2	TGTGCCAGCAGCTTCGGACTAGCGGGAGGCGGGAGCTACGAGCAGTACTTC	CASSFGLAGGGSYEQYF
TRBJ2-2	NA	TRBD2	TRBV9	TGTGCCAGCAGCGCAGCGGGAGATGACACCGGGGAGCTGTTTTTT	CASSAAGDDTGELFF
TRBJ1-1	NA	NA	TRBV11-2	TGTGCCAGCAGCCTGACAGAGAACACTGAAGCTTTCTTT	CASSLTENTEAFF
TRBJ1-2	NA	NA	TRBV7-9	TGTGCCAGCAGCTTAGATGCTACTTACAACTATGGCTACACCTTC	CASSLDATYNYGYTF
TRBJ1-1	NA	NA	TRBV28	TGTGCCAGCAGTTTACCAGGCCTCAGTGGAGGGACTGAAGCTTTCTTT	CASSLPGLSGGTEAFF
TRBJ2-7	NA	TRBD2	TRBV7-9	TGTGCCAGCAGCTACCGGGAGGGGGGAACTAGCGTTTTTTACGAGCAGTACTTC	CASSYREGGTSVFYEQYF
TRBJ2-5	few	NA	TRBV18	TGTGCCAGCTCACCCCGGAGGGCCGGGGAGACCCAGTACTTC	CASSPRRAGETQYF
TRBJ1-1	NA	NA	TRBV29-1	TGCAGCGTTGTTTGGAGGGGAAGGGACACTGAAGCTTTCTTT	CSVVWRGRDTEAFF
TRBJ1-1	NA	TRBD1	TRBV10-2	TGCGCCAGCAGTGAGGCCCCGGGACAGGGGGTTAGAACTGAAGCTTTCTTT	CASSEAPGQGVRTEAFF
TRBJ2-2	NA	TRBD2	TRBV27	TGTGCCAGCAGTTCCCCGGGACTAGCGGGAGGGTTCAGGGACACCGGGGAGCTGTTTTTT	CASSSPGLAGGFRDTGELFF
TRBJ1-4	NA	TRBD1	TRBV5-1	TGCGCCAGCAGCTTAGGGACAGGGCGTGAAAAACTGTTTTTT	CASSLGTGREKLFF
TRBJ2-1	NA	TRBD1	TRBV27	TGTGCCAGCAGTTTAAGGTGGGGTGGTCGGGACAGGGAGGCTGAGCAGTTCTTC	CASSLRWGGRDREAEQFF
TRBJ2-7	NA	NA	TRBV14	TGTGCCAGCAGCCAAACAACCGGGGGCGGGGGAGGCGAGCAGTACTTC	CASSQTTGGGGGEQYF
TRBJ1-6	NA	TRBD1	TRBV19	TGTGCCAGTAGTGACGGGACAGGGTTGGCACCCCTCCACTTT	CASSDGTGLAPLHF